The 29 T cell receptor beta chains presented below share a single source sample, sequenced in a study of Ad26.COV2.S vaccination and SARS-CoV-2 variants. Sequencing was performed with immunoSEQ multiplex PCR; in TCRdb, only in-frame clones are kept and a portion is missing. The sample holds approximately 460,000 clones, about nine tenths seen once. The sample's treatment: about 20 received Ad26.COV2.S at low or high dose, single or two shots; about 5 received placebo; per-sample allocation not given. Sampling was performed 63 days after the first vaccine or placebo injection. The sequences come from peripheral blood, collected in a trial of Ad26.COV2.S vaccine versus placebo. Receptor source: a person aged 18-60 years who received the Ad26.COV2.S COVID-19 vaccine or a placebo.

The chain uses TRBV18 and TRBJ1-1; D ambiguous. Germline CDR1 and CDR2: KGHSH and LQKENI. V lost 2 bases to trimming and J lost 0 bases, with 13 bases between them. The CDR3 has 16 residues. CDR3 bases: TGTGCCAGCTCACCAGGGGTTGGGTCGGTGAACACTGAAGCTTTCTTT. The encoded protein is CASSPGVGSVNTEAFF.

The chain combines TRBV5-5 with TRBJ2-2; D is possibly TRBD1 (6 bases). Per germline, CDR1 SGHKS and CDR2 YYEKEE (reference sequence). CDR3 length equals 16 residues. Trimming left V 0 bases short and J 0 bases short, with 9 bases between. As DNA, the CDR3 is TGTGCCAGCAGCTTGGCCCAGGGGACGAACACCGGGGAGCTGTTTTTT. Translating it yields CASSLAQGTNTGELFF.

The chain has TRBV5-1 and TRBJ2-1; TRBD2 matches at 12 bases. CDR1 is SGHRS, CDR2 YFSETQ, per germline. J lost 8 bases, V lost 2 bases, and 8 bases had no gene match. The CDR3 covers 16 residues. CDR3 loop: CASSFLTSGSLDEQFF. CDR3 bases: TGCGCCAGCAGCTTCTTGACTAGCGGGAGTCTAGATGAGCAGTTCTTC.

The CDR3 DNA reads as TGTGCCAGCAGCGTGGGGGGGACTGCAGCCTACGAGCAGTACTTC. Residues: CASSVGGTAAYEQYF. The V call is TRBV9, the J call TRBJ2-7; 7 nucleotides agree with TRBD2. The germline CDR1 and CDR2 sequences are SGDLS and YYNGEE. V trimming: 2 bases; J trimming: 2 bases; junction bases outside the gene matches: 7. The CDR3 is made up of 15 amino acids. The full variable domain, in which reference TRBV9 and TRBJ2-7 provide the parts outside the CDR3, is DSGVTQTPKHLITATGQRVTLRCSPRSGDLSVYWYQQSLDQGLQFLIQYYNGEERAKGNILERFSAQQFPDLHSELNLSSLELGDSALYFCASSVGGTAAYEQYFGPGTRLTVT.

The chain links TRBV9 to TRBJ2-5; TRBD1 agrees at 7 bases. The CDR3 spans 17 residues. Germline values: CDR1 SGDLS, CDR2 YYNGEE. With V trimmed by 0 bases and J by 2 bases, 10 bases remained unmatched. In DNA form, the CDR3 reads TGTGCCAGCAGCGTAGCTACCCGAACAGGGGTACAAGAGACCCAGTACTTC. It yields the protein CASSVATRTGVQETQYF.

V usage is TRBV6-5 and J usage is TRBJ2-1; D is perhaps TRBD1 (6 bases). The V end lost 6 bases, the J end lost 3 bases, and 15 bases lay between the germline ends. Germline assignment: CDR1 MNHEY and CDR2 SVGAGI. The CDR3 has 15 residues. As DNA, the CDR3 is TGTGCCAGCAGACTGGCCGGGACAAACTACAATGAGCAGTTCTTC. It specifies CASRLAGTNYNEQFF.

The genes are TRBV18 and TRBJ1-2, with D possibly TRBD1 on 6 matching bases. This CDR3 contains 14 residues. CDR1 KGHSH and CDR2 LQKENI come from the germline V gene. V was shortened by 2 bases and J by 8 bases, with 15 bases between the two germline ends. This CDR3 is CASSPGQGRSGYTF. In nucleotides, the CDR3 is TGTGCCAGCTCACCAGGTCAGGGGAGGTCAGGCTACACCTTC.

The chain is built from TRBV18 and TRBJ2-7; a weak D match, TRBD2 (5 bases). CDR3 length equals 13 residues. V was cut by 5 bases and J by 0 bases, with 8 bases left in between. Germline CDR1 reads KGHSH; CDR2 reads LQKENI. CDR3 in DNA: TGTGCCAGCTCAACACGGGACTCCTACGAGCAGTACTTC. This encodes CASSTRDSYEQYF. The variable domain in full, completed from reference TRBV18 and TRBJ2-7, reads NAGVMQNPRHLVRRRGQEARLRCSPMKGHSHVYWYRQLPEEGLKFMVYLQKENIIDESGMPKERFSAEFPKEGPSILRIQQVVRGDSAAYFCASSTRDSYEQYFGPGTRLTVT.

The CDR3 nucleotides are TGTGCCAGCAGCCAAGCAACTAATGAAGCTTTCTTT. This translates into CASSQATNEAFF. The V call is TRBV14, the J call TRBJ1-1; D is undetermined. V dropped 1 base and J dropped 7 bases, with 7 bases sitting between them. There are 12 residues in the CDR3. The V gene's germline CDR1 is SGHDN and CDR2 FVKESK.

CDR3 bases: TGTGCCAGCAGTCGCCAAGCGGGAGGGTCTTACGAGCAGTACTTC. Translation: CASSRQAGGSYEQYF. This chain uses TRBV27 with TRBJ2-7; 10 bases align to TRBD2. The CDR3 totals 15 residues. CDR1 is MNHEY, CDR2 SMNVEV, per germline (reference sequence). The V gene end was trimmed by 5 bases and the J gene end by 4 bases; junction bases not matched to a gene: 8.

The chain has TRBV28 and TRBJ2-1, with 9 nucleotides matching TRBD1. The germline V gene encodes CDR1 MDHEN and CDR2 SYDVKM. The V segment lost 8 bases and the J segment 7 bases; nucleotides outside the gene matches: 6. This CDR3 region has 13 residues. The CDR3 nucleotides read TGTGCCAGCGGGACAGGGAATCGGAATGAGCAGTTCTTC. Translating gives CASGTGNRNEQFF.

The chain uses TRBV12-3 or TRBV12-4 and TRBJ1-2, with TRBD1 as a possible D gene (5 bases). The V gene lost 5 bases and the J gene lost 6 bases, with 13 bases spanning the gap. This CDR3 comprises 13 residues. CDR3 loop: CASSTTGSDGYTF. The CDR3 DNA reads as TGTGCCAGCAGTACAACAGGAAGCGATGGCTACACCTTC.

The rearrangement links TRBV9 to TRBJ2-7, with D perhaps TRBD2 (5 bases). Trimming stripped 0 bases from V and 5 bases from J, with 9 bases between. Germline assignment: CDR1 SGDLS and CDR2 YYNGEE. The CDR3 contains 13 residues. Here the CDR3 reads CASSVGGVHEQYF. CDR3 coding DNA: TGTGCCAGCAGCGTAGGGGGAGTACACGAGCAGTACTTC. The variable domain in full, with the rest retrieved from reference TRBV9 and TRBJ2-7, is DSGVTQTPKHLITATGQRVTLRCSPRSGDLSVYWYQQSLDQGLQFLIQYYNGEERAKGNILERFSAQQFPDLHSELNLSSLELGDSALYFCASSVGGVHEQYFGPGTRLTVT.

This clone has just one count. Germline is not matched at one junction end, which may reflect a read error. The V call is TRBV6-2 or TRBV6-3, the J call TRBJ1-1; the D is unclear. Germline lookup yields CDR1 MNHEY and CDR2 SVGEGT. The CDR3 has 12 residues. The CDR3 loop reads CASSSSHSKEIF. Written as DNA, the CDR3 is TGTGCCAGCAGCTCATCCCACTCCAAGGAGATCTTT.

The genes are TRBV28 and TRBJ2-7; TRBD2 matches 11 bases. Germline values: CDR1 MDHEN, CDR2 SYDVKM. With V trimmed by 3 bases and J by 7 bases, 11 bases remained unmatched. The CDR3 totals 16 residues. DNA of the CDR3: TGTGCCAGCAGTTTCTTGGCCACTAGCGGGAGACGAGAGCAGTACTTC. Translation gives CASSFLATSGRREQYF.

Worth noting for this clone: Within the sample, other DNA sequences also encode this same CDR3. The genes are TRBV7-9 and TRBJ1-3, with no clear D. The CDR3 runs 13 residues. The ends were cut back, 1 base at V and 2 bases at J, with 3 bases in the middle. Germline CDR1 is SEHNR and CDR2 is FQNEAQ (reference sequence). The CDR3 region is CASSLGAGNTIYF. In nucleotides, the CDR3 is TGTGCCAGCAGCTTAGGGGCTGGAAACACCATATATTTT.

The chain couples TRBV7-3 to TRBJ2-7, with 7 bases that match TRBD1. This CDR3 is built from 16 residues. Trimming took 5 bases from V and 4 from J; bases not matched to a gene: 14. Per germline, CDR1 SGHTA and CDR2 FQGTGA. CDR3 sequence: CASSPTGSPYFYEQYF. DNA for the CDR3: TGTGCCAGCAGCCCGACAGGGTCTCCCTACTTTTACGAGCAGTACTTC.

The gene calls are TRBV10-3 and TRBJ1-6; a weak D match, TRBD1 (5 bases). The CDR3 totals 15 residues. In germline, CDR1 is ENHRY, CDR2 SYGVKD. V gave up 3 bases and J gave up 5 bases, with 11 bases separating them. The CDR3 DNA is TGTGCCATCAGTGAATGGGGCACGGATAATTCACCCCTCCACTTT. Protein sequence: CAISEWGTDNSPLHF.

CDR3 loop: CASSQDTGAGVTKNIQYF. The CDR3 DNA follows: TGCGCCAGCAGCCAAGATACGGGGGCTGGGGTAACCAAAAACATTCAGTACTTC. V and J are TRBV4-1 and TRBJ2-4; D tentatively reads TRBD1 or TRBD2 (6 bases each). Deletions cut 0 bases from V and 2 bases from J, with 17 bases between. This CDR3 region has 18 residues. The V gene's germline CDR1 is MGHRA and CDR2 YSYEKL.

The rearrangement joins TRBV21-1 to TRBJ2-5; the table names TRBD2, a call not compared with the DNA. TRBV21-1 is labeled a pseudogene. The CDR3 extends over 19 amino acids. CDR3 loop: CASSNFREPGVSGQETQYF. The CDR3 nucleotides read TGTGCCAGCAGCAATTTTCGGGAGCCCGGTGTTAGTGGGCAAGAGACCCAGTACTTC.

The J gene is TRBJ1-3, the V gene TRBV7-9; tentatively, D is TRBD1 (5 bases). The CDR3 covers 17 residues. Germline CDR1 is SEHNR and CDR2 is FQNEAQ (reference sequence). V lost 5 bases and J 1 base, leaving 18 bases between the germline ends. As DNA, the CDR3 is TGTGCCAGCAGCGCCAGTGGACCAACAGGATCTGGAAACACCATATATTTT. This encodes CASSASGPTGSGNTIYF. Full variable domain (outside the CDR3, taken from reference TRBV7-9 and TRBJ1-3): DTGVSQNPRHKITKRGQNVTFRCDPISEHNRLYWYRQTLGQGPEFLTYFQNEAQLEKSRLLSDRFSAERPKGSFSTLEIQRTEQGDSAMYLCASSASGPTGSGNTIYFGEGSWLTVV.

This clone was seen once. V usage is TRBV15 and J usage is TRBJ1-2; no reliable D call. CDR3 size: 13 residues. V lost 0 bases and J lost 8, with 10 bases in between. Germline loops: CDR1 LNHNV, CDR2 YYDKDF (reference sequence). The CDR3 DNA follows: TGTGCCACCAGCAGAGATTTGGAGTCCGGCTACACCTTC. It codes for CATSRDLESGYTF.

The gene calls are TRBV7-8 and TRBJ1-2; D unclear. Germline CDR1 is SGHVS and CDR2 is FQNEAQ. The CDR3 consists of 17 residues. The V and J ends lost 9 bases and 5 bases respectively, with 28 bases between them. DNA for the CDR3: TGTGCCAGTTTATTTACGGAGGCAAGGGCCTTGTCTTATGGCTACACCTTC. Its translation: CASLFTEARALSYGYTF.

This clone was observed a single time. The chain joins TRBV14 to TRBJ2-1; D is unresolved. Trimming pared 1 base from V and 11 bases from J, leaving 9 bases between. Per germline, CDR1 SGHDN and CDR2 FVKESK. The CDR3 is 12 amino acids. CDR3 nucleotides: TGTGCCAGCAGCCAAGTGTTGGCAAAGCAGTTCTTC. This gives the protein CASSQVLAKQFF.

This chain joins TRBV6-2 or TRBV6-3 and TRBJ2-7; 7 positions match TRBD1. The V gene's germline CDR1 is MNHEY and CDR2 SVGEGT. Losses at the gene ends were 2 bases for V and 3 bases for J; bases not matched to a gene: 7. The CDR3 contains 15 residues. The CDR3 DNA sequence: TGTGCCAGCAGTTACCATACACAGGGGTACTACGAGCAGTACTTC. It is translated as CASSYHTQGYYEQYF.

The V gene is TRBV27, the J gene TRBJ1-2; a possible D gene is TRBD1 (5 bases). Germline CDR1 reads MNHEY; CDR2 reads SMNVEV (reference sequence). Trimming took 7 bases from V and 6 from J, leaving 15 bases between them. This CDR3 has 13 amino acids. The CDR3 coding sequence is TGTGCCAGCAAGAAACCCGGGACGGATGGCTACACCTTC. Its translation is CASKKPGTDGYTF.

V gene TRBV7-9 combines with J gene TRBJ1-1, with unresolved D. Germline CDR1 is SEHNR and CDR2 is FQNEAQ (reference sequence). V lost 2 bases and J 1 base, leaving 2 bases between the germline ends. The CDR3 has 12 amino acids. CDR3 nucleotide sequence: TGTGCCAGCAGCTTAAAGAACACTGAAGCTTTCTTT. Translated: CASSLKNTEAFF.

This clone was seen only once. The rearrangement links TRBV20-1 to TRBJ1-2; D gene unclear. The CDR3 is 12 residues long. The germline V gene encodes CDR1 DFQATT and CDR2 SNEGSKA (reference sequence). Trimming left V 3 bases short and J 7 bases short, with 12 bases between. CDR3 in DNA: TGCAGTGCTAGTTTACCCTTGGCTGGCTACACCTTC. This codes for CSASLPLAGYTF.

This chain uses TRBV10-2 with TRBJ2-7, with D hard to call. The germline V and J ends were trimmed by 7 bases and 4 bases, with 8 bases remaining between them. Germline V CDR1 and CDR2: WSHSY, SAAADI. The CDR3 spans 11 residues. The CDR3 sequence is CASMRLYEQYF. DNA for the CDR3: TGCGCCAGCATGAGGTTGTACGAGCAGTACTTC.